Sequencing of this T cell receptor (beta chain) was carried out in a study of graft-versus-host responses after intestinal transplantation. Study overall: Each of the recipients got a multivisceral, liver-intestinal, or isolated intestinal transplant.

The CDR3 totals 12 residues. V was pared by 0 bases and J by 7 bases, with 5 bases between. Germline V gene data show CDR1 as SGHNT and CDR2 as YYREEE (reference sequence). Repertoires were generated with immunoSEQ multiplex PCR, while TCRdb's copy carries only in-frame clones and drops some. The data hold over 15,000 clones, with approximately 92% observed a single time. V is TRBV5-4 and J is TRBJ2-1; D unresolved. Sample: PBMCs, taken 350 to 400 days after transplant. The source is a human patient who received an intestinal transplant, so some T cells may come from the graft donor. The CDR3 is CASSLGLNEQFF. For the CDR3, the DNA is TGTGCCAGCAGCTTGGGGTTAAATGAGCAGTTCTTC.